The 11 T cell receptor beta chains below come from one sample, sequenced in a study of shared clonotypes between healthy human individuals. This table comes from immunoSEQ multiplex PCR, and its TCRdb copy is limited to in-frame clones, with some not included. This table holds around 610,000 clones, approximately 96% found once. Selected positively for CCR7 and CD45RO-negative, naive CD8 cells excluded terminally differentiated effector memory CD45RA+ cells. Sequencing was carried out using naive CD8+ T cells sorted from blood. These TCRs come from a woman in her twenties or thirties in good health.

The V gene is TRBV28, the J gene TRBJ2-7; 16 bases are a match to TRBD2. CDR3 length: 18 amino acids. CDR1 is MDHEN, CDR2 SYDVKM, per germline. The V segment lost 5 bases and the J segment 3 bases; nucleotides outside the gene matches: 10. DNA of the CDR3: TGTGCCAGCAGTCCAGGGACTAGCGGGAGGGGAGGGGGCTACGAGCAGTACTTC. This translates into CASSPGTSGRGGGYEQYF. The full variable domain, in which reference TRBV28 and TRBJ2-7 provide the parts outside the CDR3, is DVKVTQSSRYLVKRTGEKVFLECVQDMDHENMFWYRQDPGLGLRLIYFSYDVKMKEKGDIPEGYSVSREKKERFSLILESASTNQTSMYLCASSPGTSGRGGGYEQYFGPGTRLTVT.

The chain joins TRBV27 to TRBJ1-2; TRBD1 might be the D (5 bases). There are 16 residues in the CDR3. The germline CDR1 and CDR2 sequences are MNHEY and SMNVEV (reference sequence). The V gene lost 1 base and the J gene lost 6 bases, with 18 bases spanning the gap. CDR3 DNA: TGTGCCAGCAGTTTATTAAGGGACGCCGGACGCGATGGCTACACCTTC. Amino acid sequence: CASSLLRDAGRDGYTF.

The V call is TRBV6-1, the J call TRBJ2-1; 9 nucleotides line up with TRBD2. J lost 6 bases, V lost 4 bases, and 10 bases had no gene match. CDR1 is MNHNS and CDR2 is SASEGT in the germline V gene. This CDR3 has 16 residues. CDR3 sequence: CASSAQTSGGSNEQFF. In DNA, the CDR3 is TGTGCCAGCAGTGCCCAGACTAGCGGAGGATCCAATGAGCAGTTCTTC.

Only one count was recorded for this clone. The chain recombines TRBV10-1 with TRBJ2-5, with D perhaps being TRBD1 or TRBD2 (5 bases each). Trimming removed 6 bases at V and 7 bases at J, with 15 bases between. Germline values: CDR1 WNHNN, CDR2 SYGVQD (reference sequence). The CDR3 is 13 amino acids. CDR3 in DNA: TGCGCCAGCAGGCTTCCGGGACGACCGACCCAGTACTTC. Amino acids: CASRLPGRPTQYF.

In its sample, this clone was seen a few times. The same CDR3 also results from other DNA sequences found in this sample. The rearrangement links TRBV4-1 to TRBJ2-7; unclear D gene. The V gene lost 0 bases and the J gene lost 1 base, with 4 bases spanning the gap. This CDR3 is built from 13 residues. Germline CDR1 MGHRA, CDR2 YSYEKL. CDR3 sequence: CASSQEGSYEQYF. In DNA form, the CDR3 reads TGCGCCAGCAGCCAAGAGGGGTCCTACGAGCAGTACTTC.

This chain joins TRBV4-1 and TRBJ2-7, with TRBD1 identical over 7 bases. V gave up 4 bases and J gave up 0 bases; unmatched junction bases: 9. The CDR3 consists of 16 residues. Germline values: CDR1 MGHRA, CDR2 YSYEKL. This CDR3 is CASSPQGQSSSYEQYF. CDR3 coding DNA: TGCGCCAGCAGCCCCCAGGGACAGTCAAGCTCCTACGAGCAGTACTTC.

The chain combines TRBV6-5 with TRBJ2-7; perhaps TRBD1 as D (5 bases). Germline V gives CDR1 MNHEY, CDR2 SVGAGI. The V end lost 2 bases, the J end lost 5 bases, and 16 bases lay between the germline ends. This CDR3 is 15 amino acids long. In nucleotides, the CDR3 is TGTGCCAGCAGTTACGTCCAGGGCAATATCGACGAGCAGTACTTC. This encodes CASSYVQGNIDEQYF.

V and J are TRBV21-1 and TRBJ2-2; TRBD2 is taken as the D call from the table, unchecked against the DNA. TRBV21-1 is marked as a pseudogene. This CDR3 has 15 amino acids. The CDR3 region has the DNA TGTGCCAGCAGCCCCCCCGAGGTAGCTCGAGGGGAGCTGTTTTTT. It encodes CASSPPEVARGELFF.

The gene calls are TRBV5-4 and TRBJ2-1, with TRBD2 matching 11 bases. Germline V CDR1 and CDR2: SGHNT, YYREEE (reference sequence). J lost 5 bases, V lost 0 bases, and 1 base had no gene match. The CDR3 spans 15 residues. The CDR3 DNA sequence: TGTGCCAGCAGCTTGGAACTAGCGGGGGACAATGAGCAGTTCTTC. Encoded protein: CASSLELAGDNEQFF. The full variable domain, in which reference TRBV5-4 and TRBJ2-1 provide the parts outside the CDR3, is ETGVTQSPTHLIKTRGQQVTLRCSSQSGHNTVSWYQQALGQGPQFIFQYYREEENGRGNFPPRFSGLQFPNYSSELNVNALELDDSALYLCASSLELAGDNEQFFGPGTRLTVL.

V is TRBV7-2 and J is TRBJ2-5, with 9 bases identical to TRBD1. After removal of 5 bases from V and 5 bases from J, the junction contained 15 bases not matched to a gene. The CDR3 sequence is 17 residues long. Germline loops: CDR1 SGHTA, CDR2 FQGNSA. CDR3 sequence (DNA): TGTGCCAGCAGCACCCGACCTGGGACAGGGAGGCGGGAGACCCAGTACTTC. This translates into CASSTRPGTGRRETQYF.

V usage is TRBV15 and J usage is TRBJ2-3; tentative D call: TRBD1 (6 bases). Germline loops: CDR1 LNHNV, CDR2 YYDKDF (reference sequence). V lost 5 bases and J 6 bases, leaving 21 bases between the germline ends. The CDR3 totals 16 residues. CDR3 nucleotide sequence: TGTGCCACCAGCCGCACGACAGGACCCTCCCGGGATACGCAGTATTTT. This translates into CATSRTTGPSRDTQYF. The whole variable domain, filled in from reference TRBV15 and TRBJ2-3, reads DAMVIQNPRYQVTQFGKPVTLSCSQTLNHNVMYWYQQKSSQAPKLLFHYYDKDFNNEADTPDNFQSRRPNTSFCFLDIRSPGLGDTAMYLCATSRTTGPSRDTQYFGPGTRLTVL.